A selection of T cell receptor beta chains follows, all from one sample in a study of T cells after yellow fever vaccination. A single record per CDR3 protein comes from TCRdb applying MiXCR to the 5' RACE reads. The data contain roughly 120,000 distinct CDR3 sequences, 7% to 8.5% of them singletons. The sample in question was CD8+ T cells sorted from PBMCs, obtained 45 days after the yellow fever booster vaccination. All receptors derive from a man aged 30 to 45 who received the YFV17D yellow fever vaccine. Both conserved end residues are part of each CDR3. The D gene is left open where the match is weak. Rows give clone size only sometimes, using once, few, many, or a class for an expanded clone.

J: TRBJ2-6; D: TRBD1; size: NA; V: TRBV11-1; CDR3: CASSPSIPDRAVGANVLTF; DNA: TGTGCCAGCAGCCCCTCTATCCCCGACAGGGCGGTTGGGGCCAACGTCCTGACTTTC
J: TRBJ2-2; D: TRBD2; size: NA; V: TRBV19; CDR3: CASSIGLAGGSNTGELFF; DNA: TGTGCCAGTAGTATAGGTCTAGCGGGAGGATCGAACACCGGGGAGCTGTTTTTT
J: TRBJ1-2; D: TRBD1; size: few; V: TRBV6-5; CDR3: CATRTGEYGGYTF; DNA: TGTGCCACCCGGACAGGGGAGTACGGTGGCTACACCTTC
J: TRBJ2-2; D: NA; size: NA; V: TRBV25-1; CDR3: CASSAFSNTGELFF; DNA: TGTGCCAGCAGTGCATTTAGCAACACCGGGGAGCTGTTTTTT
J: TRBJ2-7; D: NA; size: few; V: TRBV5-1; CDR3: CASSFPGRTDYEQYF; DNA: TGCGCCAGCAGCTTTCCCGGGAGAACCGACTACGAGCAGTACTTC
J: TRBJ2-7; D: NA; size: many; V: TRBV6-5; CDR3: CASSYSEEWEQYF; DNA: TGTGCCAGCAGTTACTCCGAGGAGTGGGAGCAGTACTTC
J: TRBJ2-5; D: TRBD2; size: many; V: TRBV6-5; CDR3: CASSYSGGRVQETQYF; DNA: TGTGCCAGCAGTTACTCCGGCGGGAGGGTGCAAGAGACCCAGTACTTC
J: TRBJ2-2; D: NA; size: many; V: TRBV7-6; CDR3: CASSFPGDPELFF; DNA: TGTGCCAGCAGCTTCCCAGGGGACCCGGAGCTGTTTTTT
J: TRBJ2-3; D: TRBD2; size: many; V: TRBV7-2; CDR3: CASTKGVAGASDTQYF; DNA: TGTGCCAGCACCAAGGGGGTAGCGGGAGCCTCAGATACGCAGTATTTT
J: TRBJ2-4; D: NA; size: few; V: TRBV7-9; CDR3: CASSPAESAENIQYF; DNA: TGTGCCAGCAGCCCCGCTGAATCAGCCGAAAACATTCAGTACTTC
J: TRBJ2-3; D: TRBD2; size: few; V: TRBV20-1; CDR3: CSARSGAGPLGPDTQYF; DNA: TGCAGTGCTAGGAGTGGAGCGGGGCCACTGGGCCCAGATACGCAGTATTTT
J: TRBJ2-7; D: NA; size: few; V: TRBV7-9; CDR3: CASSLNPGLGDEQYF; DNA: TGTGCCAGCAGCTTAAATCCGGGACTCGGAGACGAGCAGTACTTC
J: TRBJ1-6; D: NA; size: NA; V: TRBV27; CDR3: CASSLTVSSYNSPLHF; DNA: TGTGCCAGCAGCCTCACCGTGAGCTCCTATAATTCACCCCTCCACTTT
J: TRBJ1-1; D: NA; size: NA; V: TRBV7-2; CDR3: CASSLDPGLNTEAFF; DNA: TGTGCCAGCAGCTTAGATCCGGGACTGAACACTGAAGCTTTCTTT
J: TRBJ2-1; D: TRBD2; size: many; V: TRBV27; CDR3: CASSFGLAGSSVYNEQFF; DNA: TGTGCCAGCAGTTTCGGGCTAGCGGGTAGCTCGGTCTACAATGAGCAGTTCTTC
J: TRBJ2-7; D: NA; size: NA; V: TRBV5-1; CDR3: CASSTRYGGALYEQYF; DNA: TGCGCCAGCAGCACGCGGTATGGAGGAGCTCTCTACGAGCAGTACTTC
J: TRBJ1-5; D: NA; size: many; V: TRBV7-2; CDR3: CASSIDYYSNQPQHF; DNA: TGTGCCAGCAGCATCGACTATTATAGCAATCAGCCCCAGCATTTT
J: TRBJ2-5; D: NA; size: few; V: TRBV5-1; CDR3: CASDLPGLETQYF; DNA: TGCGCCAGCGATCTACCGGGACTGGAGACCCAGTACTTC
J: TRBJ1-5; D: NA; size: many; V: TRBV4-3; CDR3: CASSQDRTHHSNQPQHF; DNA: TGCGCCAGCAGCCAAGATCGGACACACCATAGCAATCAGCCCCAGCATTTT
J: TRBJ2-7; D: TRBD2; size: NA; V: TRBV27; CDR3: CASSPSDGGYEQYF; DNA: TGTGCCAGCAGTCCCTCGGACGGGGGGTACGAGCAGTACTTC
J: TRBJ2-3; D: NA; size: NA; V: TRBV14; CDR3: CASSQIQASTDTQYF; DNA: TGTGCCAGCAGCCAAATACAGGCCAGCACAGATACGCAGTATTTT
J: TRBJ1-1; D: TRBD1; size: NA; V: TRBV18; CDR3: CASSTAEDRGWDTEAFF; DNA: TGTGCCAGCTCAACAGCGGAGGACAGGGGTTGGGACACTGAAGCTTTCTTT
J: TRBJ2-5; D: NA; size: NA; V: TRBV12-3/TRBV12-4; CDR3: CASSPSGPTETQYF; DNA: TGTGCCAGCAGTCCCAGTGGTCCCACTGAGACCCAGTACTTC
J: TRBJ2-3; D: NA; size: many; V: TRBV29-1; CDR3: CSVEEGSTDTQYF; DNA: TGCAGCGTTGAAGAAGGGAGCACAGATACGCAGTATTTT
J: TRBJ2-4; D: NA; size: many; V: TRBV15; CDR3: CATSRDLVVGVGRNIQYF; DNA: TGTGCCACCAGCAGAGATCTTGTGGTGGGGGTGGGCAGAAACATTCAGTACTTC
J: TRBJ2-5; D: NA; size: many; V: TRBV27; CDR3: CASSGQETQYF; DNA: TGTGCCAGCAGTGGCCAAGAGACCCAGTACTTC
J: TRBJ1-5; D: NA; size: many; V: TRBV4-2; CDR3: CASSQDSIYQPQHF; DNA: TGTGCCAGCAGCCAGGACAGTATTTATCAGCCCCAGCATTTT
J: TRBJ2-1; D: TRBD2; size: NA; V: TRBV27; CDR3: CASGGGDNEQFF; DNA: TGTGCCAGCGGGGGGGGGGACAATGAGCAGTTCTTC
J: TRBJ2-1; D: NA; size: many; V: TRBV29-1; CDR3: CSVETQGKNEQFF; DNA: TGCAGCGTCGAAACTCAGGGGAAAAATGAGCAGTTCTTC
J: TRBJ2-7; D: NA; size: many; V: TRBV7-9; CDR3: CASSLFSGASYEQYF; DNA: TGTGCCAGCAGCTTATTCTCAGGGGCGTCCTACGAGCAGTACTTC
J: TRBJ2-1; D: TRBD2; size: few; V: TRBV9; CDR3: CASSVSGSIRNEQFF; DNA: TGTGCCAGCAGCGTTAGCGGGAGTATTCGCAATGAGCAGTTCTTC
J: TRBJ2-1; D: TRBD2; size: NA; V: TRBV29-1; CDR3: CSVPAGGPIEQFF; DNA: TGCAGCGTTCCAGCGGGAGGGCCCATTGAGCAGTTCTTC
J: TRBJ2-1; D: NA; size: NA; V: TRBV30; CDR3: CAWTDSWNEQFF; DNA: TGTGCCTGGACAGACTCGTGGAATGAGCAGTTCTTC
J: TRBJ2-2; D: TRBD2; size: NA; V: TRBV7-9; CDR3: CASSLRESTGELFF; DNA: TGTGCCAGCAGCTTGCGGGAGAGCACCGGGGAGCTGTTTTTT
J: TRBJ1-3; D: NA; size: many; V: TRBV7-2; CDR3: CAIDGGFSGNTIYF; DNA: TGTGCCATTGACGGGGGCTTCTCTGGAAACACCATATATTTT
J: TRBJ2-7; D: NA; size: many; V: TRBV5-5; CDR3: CASSLPGREFEQYF; DNA: TGTGCCAGCAGCTTACCAGGACGGGAATTTGAGCAGTACTTC
J: TRBJ1-2; D: NA; size: few; V: TRBV11-2; CDR3: CASSSRWGTDYGYTF; DNA: TGTGCCAGCAGCTCTAGGTGGGGTACCGACTATGGCTACACCTTC
J: TRBJ2-7; D: NA; size: few; V: TRBV19; CDR3: CASSIAMGQTRRAGAYEQYF; DNA: TGTGCCAGTAGTATAGCGATGGGACAGACCCGGCGTGCGGGAGCCTACGAGCAGTACTTC
J: TRBJ2-4; D: TRBD1; size: many; V: TRBV2; CDR3: CASMGTARNIQYF; DNA: TGTGCCAGCATGGGGACAGCCCGAAACATTCAGTACTTC
J: TRBJ2-7; D: TRBD2; size: many; V: TRBV5-1; CDR3: CASSLNGRAVYEQYF; DNA: TGCGCCAGCAGTCTGAACGGGAGGGCCGTCTACGAGCAGTACTTC
J: TRBJ2-7; D: NA; size: many; V: TRBV20-1; CDR3: CSAMEAQTSYEQYF; DNA: TGCAGTGCCATGGAGGCGCAGACCTCCTACGAGCAGTACTTC
J: TRBJ2-1; D: NA; size: many; V: TRBV29-1; CDR3: CSARDIYNEQFF; DNA: TGCAGCGCCCGGGATATATACAATGAGCAGTTCTTC
J: TRBJ2-1; D: NA; size: few; V: TRBV15; CDR3: CATSSPGGAPAQFF; DNA: TGTGCCACGAGCAGCCCGGGGGGCGCCCCGGCACAGTTCTTC